The T cell receptor (beta chain) described here comes from a study of T cell responses to AZD1222 COVID-19 vaccine. Notes on the study in general: Dominant CD4 TCR responses targeted spike regions 160-218 and 743-854. A rise in Spike-specific TCR breadth and depth followed two AZD1222 doses.

Assay: immunoSEQ multiplex PCR; the TCRdb copy retains only in-frame clones and omits some. The data show about 190,000 clones, with about nine tenths seen just once and 0.99% held by the top ten. In the case of this clone: No antigen is known for it.

This receptor was obtained from an adult in good health. This material consisted of peripheral blood, taken on day 0 of AZD1222 vaccination.

This CDR3 is CASSLGTDTQYF. CDR3 DNA sequence: TGTGCCAGCAGCTTGGGGACAGATACGCAGTATTTT. The V call is TRBV7-9, the J call TRBJ2-3; no firm D call. The V and J ends lost 3 bases and 3 bases respectively, with 4 bases between them. The CDR3 is 12 amino acids. Germline loops: CDR1 SEHNR, CDR2 FQNEAQ (reference sequence).